This T cell receptor (beta chain) emerged from a study of T cell responses to AZD1222 COVID-19 vaccine. The study's findings and limits: Seropositive status at baseline applied to only six AZD1222 recipients. Clonal diversity was possibly underestimated, and the donors were mostly white British, with more females. There were repertoire samples only from the period after the peak T cell response.

The table came from immunoSEQ multiplex PCR; TCRdb's copy has only in-frame clones and leaves some out. The sample includes 80,000 to 100,000 clones, roughly 89% of them seen just once. The V gene lost 1 base and the J gene lost 0 bases, with 8 bases spanning the gap. Germline V gene data show CDR1 as LGHNA and CDR2 as YSLEER. The CDR3 is 15 amino acids. As to this clone: Its antigen is not identified.

Some second doses came at about 4 weeks and others at about 12 weeks; these were pooled. Source: peripheral blood, taken 28 days after the second AZD1222 dose. The receptor comes from an adult who received the AZD1222 COVID-19 vaccine. This chain uses TRBV4-3 with TRBJ2-3; D is ambiguous. The CDR3 sequence: CASSQAGISTDTQYF. The CDR3, as DNA: TGCGCCAGCAGCCAAGCTGGGATTAGCACAGATACGCAGTATTTT.